The 18 T cell receptor beta chains below all came from one sample that was sequenced in a study of blood T cells in healthy people across ages. Sample-barcoded 5' priming and a J-beta primer mix drove a second PCR of about 7 to 11 cycles. TCRdb processed the 5' RACE reads anew with MiXCR; each CDR3 protein has one entry. The sample includes more than 1 million distinct CDR3 sequences, 40% to 55% seen only once; the top ten take 15% to 20%. The sample was blood. Receptors originate from a woman in her fifties or sixties in good health.

The J gene is TRBJ2-1, the V gene TRBV7-2; D is perhaps TRBD2 (6 bases). V was shortened by 1 base and J by 3 bases, with 13 bases between the two germline ends. Germline CDR1 SGHTA, CDR2 FQGNSA. The CDR3 covers 16 residues. The CDR3 spells CASSLETSSVYNEQFF. The DNA for the CDR3 is TGTGCCAGCAGCTTAGAAACTAGCTCTGTCTACAATGAGCAGTTCTTC.

In its sample, this clonotype was seen a few times. A much more abundant neighbour one base away suggests this may be a read error. V gene TRBV9 combines with J gene TRBJ2-1; D gene unclear. V lost 1 base and J lost 7, with 0 bases in between. Germline CDR1 and CDR2: SGDLS and YYNGEE. The CDR3 totals 10 residues. CDR3 DNA: TGTGCCAGCAGCGTAAATGAGCAGTTCTTC. Translation gives CASSVNEQFF.

V gene TRBV6-5 combines with J gene TRBJ2-7; 9 bases agree with TRBD2. The CDR3 contains 18 residues. Germline V gives CDR1 MNHEY, CDR2 SVGAGI. With V trimmed by 0 bases and J by 2 bases, 11 bases remained unmatched. This CDR3 reads CASSYSNPGLANTYEQYF. In DNA form, the CDR3 reads TGTGCCAGCAGTTACTCGAATCCAGGACTAGCGAATACCTACGAGCAGTACTTC.

This chain uses TRBV6-6 with TRBJ2-4; 13 nucleotides align to TRBD2. The DNA matches TRBJ2-7 better at its end, which makes the J call doubtful. Germline assignment: CDR1 MNHNY and CDR2 SVGAGI (reference sequence). The CDR3 runs to 15 residues. In DNA, the CDR3 is TGTGCCAGCGGGGTTCGACTAGCGGGAGGCTACGAGCAGTACTTC. Amino acid sequence: CASGVRLAGGYEQYF.

In this sample, this clonotype turned up once. V is TRBV29-1 and J is TRBJ2-5, with 8 bases that match TRBD1. Matching the DNA end better, TRBJ2-7 makes the J call doubtful. CDR1 and CDR2 from the germline V gene are SQVTM and ANQGSEA. There are 14 residues in the CDR3. The chain's CDR3 is CSVEGQGNSDEQYF. The CDR3 DNA reads as TGCAGCGTTGAAGGACAGGGGAATTCCGACGAGCAGTACTTC.

In this sample, this clonotype turned up a few times. The chain is built from TRBV6-2 or TRBV6-3 and TRBJ2-7; D remains ambiguous. CDR1 MNHEY and CDR2 SVGEGT come from the germline V gene. V was trimmed by 2 bases and J by 0 bases, leaving 5 bases between them. The CDR3 runs to 13 residues. This CDR3 reads CASSYGYSYEQYF. The CDR3 DNA is TGTGCCAGCAGTTACGGCTACTCCTACGAGCAGTACTTC.

This clonotype was counted between two and nine times. This rearrangement joins TRBV6-2 or TRBV6-3 to TRBJ2-3; TRBD2 agrees at 9 bases. The junction had 9 bases not matched to a gene; V was cut back by 6 bases and J by 2 bases. The CDR3 covers 16 residues. Germline CDR1 and CDR2: MNHEY and SVGEGT. CDR3 nucleotide sequence: TGTGCCAGCAGGGCTAGCGGGACTACGTTCACAGATACGCAGTATTTT. This translates into CASRASGTTFTDTQYF.

This chain connects TRBV21-1 to TRBJ2-4; the D call of TRBD1 is as the table states it, not checked on the DNA. TRBV21-1 is classified as a pseudogene. The CDR3 is made up of 16 amino acids. The CDR3 bases are TGTGCCAGCAGCAAATCGCGGGACAGGGTTAAGGGGGAGCAGTACTTC. As protein: CASSKSRDRVKGEQYF.

This clonotype was seen many times. Here the CDR3 reads CASSLGDRASNSPLHF. CDR3 nucleotide sequence: TGTGCCAGCAGCCTCGGGGACAGGGCCTCTAATTCACCCCTCCACTTT. This chain joins TRBV12-3 or TRBV12-4 and TRBJ1-6, with 9 positions matching TRBD1. The CDR3 sequence is 16 residues long. Trimming took 6 bases from V and 6 from J; bases not matched to a gene: 9.

J is TRBJ2-2 and V is TRBV13, with D possibly being TRBD1 or TRBD2 (5 bases each). CDR3 length: 16 amino acids. CDR1 is PRHDT and CDR2 is FYEKMQ in the germline V gene (reference sequence). V was shortened by 1 base and J by 2 bases, with 11 bases between the two germline ends. CDR3 residues: CASSLEEGNNTGELFF. The CDR3 DNA follows: TGTGCCAGCAGCTTAGAAGAGGGGAACAACACCGGGGAGCTGTTTTTT.

J is TRBJ2-1 and V is TRBV27; 11 bases match TRBD2. The V gene end was trimmed by 0 bases and the J gene end by 8 bases; junction bases not matched to a gene: 12. The CDR3 contains 18 residues. Germline V lookup: CDR1 MNHEY, CDR2 SMNVEV (reference sequence). The CDR3 loop reads CASSLSLSGGAPLDEQFF. CDR3 in DNA: TGTGCCAGCAGTTTATCCCTTAGCGGGGGGGCCCCTCTCGATGAGCAGTTCTTC.

The chain combines TRBV6-2 or TRBV6-3 with TRBJ2-3; D is perhaps TRBD2 (5 bases). This CDR3 contains 13 residues. Germline V gene lookup returns CDR1 MNHEY and CDR2 SVGEGT. The germline V and J ends were trimmed by 7 bases and 2 bases, with 10 bases remaining between them. This chain's CDR3 is CASMSGDTDTQYF. For the CDR3, the DNA is TGTGCCAGCATGAGCGGCGACACAGATACGCAGTATTTT.

This clonotype occurred a few times. This chain connects TRBV9 to TRBJ2-5, with a possible D match to TRBD2 (5 bases). Germline V CDR1 and CDR2: SGDLS, YYNGEE. Deletions cut 0 bases from V and 4 bases from J, with 16 bases between. The CDR3 sequence is 16 residues long. CDR3 in amino acids: CASSVVPVTSGETQYF. The CDR3, as DNA: TGTGCCAGCAGCGTAGTCCCCGTCACGAGCGGAGAGACCCAGTACTTC. Using reference TRBV9 and TRBJ2-5 for the parts outside the CDR3, the full variable domain is DSGVTQTPKHLITATGQRVTLRCSPRSGDLSVYWYQQSLDQGLQFLIQYYNGEERAKGNILERFSAQQFPDLHSELNLSSLELGDSALYFCASSVVPVTSGETQYFGPGTRLLVL.

V usage is TRBV27 and J usage is TRBJ2-6; perhaps TRBD1 as D (6 bases). Germline CDR1 and CDR2: MNHEY and SMNVEV (reference sequence). The length of the CDR3 is 18 residues. The V and J ends lost 7 bases and 0 bases respectively, with 19 bases between them. CDR3 protein: CASTRKTGHRSGANVLTF. CDR3 DNA sequence: TGTGCCAGCACCAGAAAAACAGGGCACCGCTCTGGGGCCAACGTCCTGACTTTC.

This sequence joins TRBV6-6 and TRBJ2-7; D is possibly TRBD1 (6 bases). This CDR3 has 15 residues. Germline V CDR1 and CDR2: MNHNY, SVGAGI (reference sequence). V shed 6 bases and J shed 1 base, with 16 bases lying between them. For the CDR3, the DNA is TGTGCCAGCAGCCCGGGACACCTCGCTTCCTACGAGCAGTACTTC. Translation: CASSPGHLASYEQYF.

The chain employs TRBV9 and TRBJ2-5, with TRBD2 matching 10 bases. V trimming: 0 bases; J trimming: 1 base; junction bases outside the gene matches: 3. CDR3 length: 16 amino acids. Per germline, CDR1 SGDLS and CDR2 YYNGEE. CDR3 in DNA: TGTGCCAGCAGCGTAGGGACTAGCGGTCCCCAAGAGACCCAGTACTTC. Its protein is CASSVGTSGPQETQYF.

The chain couples TRBV4-2 to TRBJ2-3; 8 bases are a match to TRBD2. There are 18 residues in the CDR3. The germline CDR1 and CDR2 sequences are LGHNA and YNFKEQ. Trimming took 2 bases from V and 3 from J; bases not matched to a gene: 13. CDR3 sequence (DNA): TGTGCCAGCAGCCAACTCAGCGGGAGAGGTCCCTTAACAGATACGCAGTATTTT. As protein: CASSQLSGRGPLTDTQYF.

The chain carries TRBV10-3 and TRBJ2-1, with TRBD2 identical over 7 bases. Trimming cost V 8 bases and J 7 bases; bases outside gene matches: 20. Germline-derived CDR1 and CDR2 are ENHRY and SYGVKD. The CDR3 extends over 17 amino acids. Here the CDR3 DNA reads TGTGCCATCCGAGACGGGGCGCCCGGGAGCGGGGCGAATGAGCAGTTCTTC. Translation: CAIRDGAPGSGANEQFF.